This T cell receptor beta chain was captured in a study of blood T cells in healthy people across ages. Trimming left V 8 bases short and J 5 bases short, with 15 bases between. The CDR3 is made up of 13 amino acids. CDR1 SEHNR and CDR2 FQNEAQ come from the germline V gene (reference sequence). Through a sample-barcoded 5' primer and a J-beta primer mix, a second PCR was run for roughly 7 to 11 cycles. TCRdb analysed the 5' RACE reads with MiXCR anew, one entry per CDR3 protein. Of 800,000 or so distinct CDR3 sequences in the sample, 20% to 25% are singletons; the top ten hold approximately 4%. Each donor supplied approximately 10 milliliters of peripheral blood. These data were also filed under a second study, of T cells of mothers and their children.

The sequencing input was blood. J is TRBJ2-5 and V is TRBV7-9, with a weak D call TRBD1 (6 bases). The clonotype was recovered from a boy between 10 and 17 years old in good health. CDR3 in DNA: TGTGCCAGCGGGCCAGGGGCAGGGGAGACCCAGTACTTC. Encoded protein: CASGPGAGETQYF.